Sequencing of this T cell receptor beta chain was carried out in a study of T cell repertoires in cytomegalovirus infection. Across the study: Recently identified HLA-C-restricted CMV epitopes were among the peptides used. TCR beta signatures that were public indicated CMV infection and matching HLA type. Study findings and constraints: Dominating the ex vivo response were HLA-C-restricted CMV-specific TCR beta clonotypes.

This clonotype has just a few counts. Antigen unknown. Germline values: CDR1 SGDLS, CDR2 YYNGEE. J was trimmed by 2 bases and V by 0 bases; bases with no gene match: 4. The CDR3 totals 15 residues. One entry per CDR3 protein, called by TCRdb with MiXCR from the reads. The repertoire includes about 920,000 distinct CDR3 sequences, roughly 30% of them detected once, and 13% sits in the top ten. This TCR derives from a human donor in good health (CMV status not recorded). Some clones in this sample may be carry-over from other donors' samples. This specimen was cultured CD8+ T cells from PBMCs, taken from culture after CMV antigen stimulation. V is TRBV9 and J is TRBJ2-5; 7 bases align to TRBD2. CDR3 sequence: CASSVAAGVQETQYF. In nucleotides, the CDR3 is TGTGCCAGCAGCGTAGCTGCGGGGGTGCAAGAGACCCAGTACTTC.